The TCR beta chain under discussion was sequenced for a study of beta chain features in type 1 diabetes. What was sequenced were expressed TCRB transcripts, since all of the isolated RNA had been reverse transcribed. Sequencing of naive, central memory and regulatory T cell samples gave an average of roughly 3.4 million reads. Some clones are missing from TCRdb's copy, which holds only in-frame ones; the method was immunoSEQ multiplex PCR. The table has nearly 700,000 clones, 10% to 15% seen once. Study findings and constraints: Shortening of TCRB CDR3s, moderate but significant, appeared in all four CD4+ subsets of Type 1 diabetes patients.

Isolation of CD4+ naive, central memory, regulatory and stem cell-like memory cells was achieved by sorting via CD45RO/CCR7/CD25/CD127/CD95/CD27. This CDR3 spans 14 amino acids. Losses at the gene ends were 3 bases for V and 7 bases for J; bases not matched to a gene: 6. CDR1 and CDR2 (germline): SGHTA, FQGNSA. This clone was seen a few times. What it binds is not known. The sequence came from a man between 18 and 35 years old with type 1 diabetes. The chain carries TRBV7-2 and TRBJ1-1; 9 bases map to TRBD1. The sequencing sample was made of naive CD4+ T cells from blood. The CDR3 region is CASSFATGGYEAFF. The CDR3 DNA is TGTGCCAGCAGCTTCGCCACAGGGGGCTATGAAGCTTTCTTT.